This entry lists 2 T cell receptor beta chains sequenced from one sample in a study of blood T cells in healthy people across ages. A second about 6 to 11 cycle PCR used barcoded and J-beta primers. From the 5' RACE reads, TCRdb called clonotypes with MiXCR, one entry per CDR3 protein. The table records approximately 1.5 million distinct CDR3 sequences, about 32% of them present only once. The sample taken for sequencing was blood. The receptors shown here come from a woman in her thirties in good health.

This clonotype was found a few times. J is TRBJ2-1 and V is TRBV6-2 or TRBV6-3; possibly TRBD1 for D (5 bases). The CDR3 sequence is 15 residues long. The germline CDR1 and CDR2 sequences are MNHEY and SVGEGT. The germline V and J ends were trimmed by 2 bases and 5 bases, with 13 bases remaining between them. CDR3 in DNA: TGTGCCAGCAGTTACGGCCAGGGCCTCCACAATGAGCAGTTCTTC. As protein: CASSYGQGLHNEQFF.

This clonotype was picked up a small number of times. This chain links TRBV20-1 with TRBJ1-5; 9 nucleotides align to TRBD1. Germline CDR1 reads DFQATT; CDR2 reads SNEGSKA (reference sequence). The V segment lost 4 bases and the J segment 6 bases; nucleotides outside the gene matches: 10. The CDR3 runs to 15 residues. CDR3 region: CSATRPGQGSQPQHF. The CDR3 DNA follows: TGCAGTGCTACCCGTCCGGGACAGGGTTCTCAGCCCCAGCATTTT.